These 3 T cell receptor beta chains were all obtained from the same sample, sequenced in a study of blood T cell repertoires in COVID-19. Here immunoSEQ multiplex PCR was the method, and the copy in TCRdb shows in-frame clones only, minus some. The sample lists 110,000 to 150,000 clones; 75% to 90% were seen once. Sequencing input: peripheral blood. The origin of the receptors is a woman aged 80 or over with acute or convalescent COVID-19.

CDR3: CASSQGLGGATGELFF. CDR3 sequence (DNA): TGTGCCAGCAGCCAAGGTCTCGGGGGGGCGACCGGGGAGCTGTTTTTT. The chain carries TRBV3-1 (or the pseudogene TRBV3-2) and TRBJ2-2; 8 positions agree with TRBD2. The V segment lost 1 base and the J segment 5 bases; nucleotides outside the gene matches: 6. This CDR3 comprises 16 residues. Germline V gene data show CDR1 as LGHDT and CDR2 as YNNKEL (reference sequence).

The rearrangement links TRBV6-4 to TRBJ1-3; TRBD1 agrees at 10 bases. V lost 5 bases, J lost 4 bases, and 5 bases stayed unmatched. CDR3 size: 15 residues. Germline lookup yields CDR1 MRHNA and CDR2 SNTAGT. The CDR3 loop reads CASSLDRGSGNTIYF. CDR3 DNA: TGTGCCAGCAGTTTGGACAGGGGGTCCGGAAACACCATATATTTT.

V usage is TRBV3-1 (or the pseudogene TRBV3-2) and J usage is TRBJ1-5; TRBD1 might be the D (5 bases). V was clipped by 1 base and J by 1 base, with 8 bases between them. Germline CDR1 is LGHDT and CDR2 is YNNKEL (reference sequence). This CDR3 is built from 15 residues. CDR3 DNA: TGTGCCAGCAGCCAAGGCAGGGTGAGCAATCAGCCCCAGCATTTT. Translating gives CASSQGRVSNQPQHF.